Each of the 8 T cell receptor beta chains below was sequenced from the same sample in a study of blood T cell repertoires in COVID-19. Profiled with immunoSEQ multiplex PCR; TCRdb holds only in-frame clones, not every one. The sample consists of about 320,000 clones, 65% to 90% of them appearing once. Sequencing input: peripheral blood. The receptors shown here come from a human donor in a cohort sampled during active COVID-19.

V gene TRBV5-6 combines with J gene TRBJ1-6; the D is unclear. This CDR3 spans 15 amino acids. Germline loops: CDR1 SGHDT, CDR2 YYEEEE. Trimming removed 4 bases from V and 5 bases from J, with 13 bases in between. The CDR3 spells CASSVSGYHNSPLHF. The DNA of the CDR3 is TGTGCCAGCAGCGTGTCCGGTTATCATAATTCACCCCTCCACTTT.

The chain couples TRBV10-1 to TRBJ2-7; D is perhaps TRBD2 (6 bases). Germline CDR1 WNHNN, CDR2 SYGVQD (reference sequence). CDR3 length: 14 residues. Trimming cost V 6 bases and J 3 bases, with 15 bases left between them. The CDR3 loop is CASSARDGSYEQYF. The CDR3 nucleotides are TGCGCCAGCAGCGCCCGGGACGGGAGCTACGAGCAGTACTTC.

This clone was recorded a few times. CDR3 DNA: TGTGCCAGCAGTTTAGGGAGCTCTGGGGCCAACGTCCTGACTTTC. Protein: CASSLGSSGANVLTF. The rearrangement links TRBV6-5 to TRBJ2-6; D might be TRBD2 (5 bases). The CDR3 spans 15 residues. Germline CDR1 and CDR2: MNHEY and SVGAGI. V was clipped by 4 bases and J by 0 bases, with 7 bases between them.

V is TRBV6-5 and J is TRBJ1-5, with D possibly TRBD1 on 6 matching bases. The CDR3 contains 13 residues. The ends were cut back, 6 bases at V and 1 base at J, with 7 bases in the middle. Germline loops: CDR1 MNHEY, CDR2 SVGAGI. The CDR3 reads CASRTGSNQPQHF. In DNA, the CDR3 is TGTGCCAGCAGAACAGGGAGCAATCAGCCCCAGCATTTT.

The rearrangement uses TRBV2 and TRBJ2-2, with TRBD1 matching over 9 bases. The germline gives CDR1 SNHLY, CDR2 FYNNEI. This CDR3 has 14 residues. Trimming removed 6 bases from V and 5 bases from J; junction bases left unmatched: 4. For the CDR3, the DNA is TGTGCCAGCAGGGACAGGGGACGGACCGGGGAGCTGTTTTTT. Its protein product is CASRDRGRTGELFF.

J is TRBJ1-2 and V is TRBV7-8; TRBD1 agrees at 7 bases. Trimming cost V 5 bases and J 2 bases; bases outside gene matches: 5. This CDR3 has 14 amino acids. CDR1 is SGHVS and CDR2 is FQNEAQ in the germline V gene. CDR3 amino acids: CASSHGQANYGYTF. The CDR3 DNA is TGTGCCAGCAGCCACGGACAGGCGAACTATGGCTACACCTTC.

The J gene is TRBJ2-3, the V gene TRBV7-3; 10 positions agree with TRBD1. The V gene's germline CDR1 is SGHTA and CDR2 FQGTGA. CDR3 length equals 16 residues. V lost 5 bases and J lost 4; bases outside the gene matches: 9. CDR3 protein: CASSPGMTGGADTQYF. The CDR3 nucleotides are TGTGCCAGCAGCCCCGGTATGACAGGGGGCGCAGATACGCAGTATTTT.

The J gene is TRBJ1-1, the V gene TRBV9; the D gene is possibly TRBD1 (5 bases). Germline V gives CDR1 SGDLS, CDR2 YYNGEE. The CDR3 has 15 residues. The V end lost 1 base, the J end lost 1 base, and 11 bases lay between the germline ends. In DNA, the CDR3 is TGTGCCAGCAGCGTACTTGGGGCCGAGAACACTGAAGCTTTCTTT. Residues: CASSVLGAENTEAFF.